The 16 T cell receptor beta chains given below trace back to one sample, sequenced in a study of cytomegalovirus exposure and HLA in healthy donors. The PCR was carried out with 60 Vbeta primers and 13 Jbeta primers. The method was immunoSEQ multiplex PCR; TCRdb's version includes in-frame clones alone and lacks a portion of them. This sample carries about 140,000 clones, over 75% of them seen once, and the ten largest clones take around 10%. Source material: PBMCs. Receptor source: a woman in her 50s in good health and CMV-seropositive.

V usage is TRBV6-4 and J usage is TRBJ2-3; TRBD2 aligns across 15 bases. V was clipped by 6 bases and J by 4 bases; unmatched bases: 2. The CDR3 runs 15 residues. Germline lookup yields CDR1 MRHNA and CDR2 SNTAGT. The CDR3 sequence: CASSGTSGGPDTQYF. For the CDR3, the DNA is TGTGCCAGCAGCGGGACTAGCGGGGGGCCAGATACGCAGTATTTT.

CDR3 loop: CASSLDRNTIYF. Written as DNA, the CDR3 is TGTGCCAGCAGCCTAGACCGAAACACCATATATTTT. The rearrangement links TRBV6-1 to TRBJ1-3; D unclear. The CDR3 covers 12 residues. CDR1 and CDR2 from the germline V gene are MNHNS and SASEGT. Trimming left V 6 bases short and J 5 bases short, with 8 bases between.

The chain couples TRBV27 to TRBJ2-1; 10 nucleotides agree with TRBD1. J lost 8 bases, V lost 0 bases, and 4 bases had no gene match. Germline CDR1 is MNHEY and CDR2 is SMNVEV (reference sequence). The length of the CDR3 is 15 residues. CDR3 region: CASSLSGQGFHEQFF. Written as DNA, the CDR3 is TGTGCCAGCAGTTTATCGGGACAGGGGTTCCATGAGCAGTTCTTC.

This clone was counted once. The chain couples TRBV9 to TRBJ2-5, with a possible D match to TRBD2 (6 bases). This CDR3 contains 15 residues. The germline V gene has CDR1 SGDLS and CDR2 YYNGEE. V was pared by 1 base and J by 4 bases, with 14 bases between. The CDR3 DNA sequence: TGTGCCAGCAGCGTAAGAGATACGGGGGTAGAGACCCAGTACTTC. This sequence encodes CASSVRDTGVETQYF.

The chain is built from TRBV11-2 and TRBJ2-3; TRBD2 agrees at 8 bases. With 5 bases clipped from V and 4 bases from J, the junction kept 11 bases outside the gene matches. From germline, CDR1 is SGHAT and CDR2 FQNNGV. The CDR3 length is 16 residues. The CDR3 DNA follows: TGTGCCAGCAGCCCAGGGGCGGGGGGCTTACCAGATACGCAGTATTTT. Its protein product is CASSPGAGGLPDTQYF.

Comment on this clone: A junction boundary mismatches the germline segment, possibly from a read error. The gene calls are TRBV28 and TRBJ2-7; the D gene is possibly TRBD1 (6 bases). Germline CDR1 and CDR2: MDHEN and SYDVKM. This CDR3 spans 12 amino acids. The CDR3 reads CASSFPAGTPSF. The CDR3 DNA follows: TGTGCCAGCAGTTTCCCTGCCGGGACACCAAGCTTC. The full variable domain, with the rest looked up from reference TRBV28 and TRBJ2-7, is DVKVTQSSRYLVKRTGEKVFLECVQDMDHENMFWYRQDPGLGLRLIYFSYDVKMKEKGDIPEGYSVSREKKERFSLILESASTNQTSMYLCASSFPAGTPSFGPGTRLTVT.

The V gene is TRBV7-9, the J gene TRBJ1-2, with D uncertain. The CDR3 has 15 residues. With 2 bases removed from V and 4 bases from J, the gap between germline ends came to 14 bases. In germline, CDR1 is SEHNR, CDR2 FQNEAQ (reference sequence). The CDR3 loop is CASSLQVTDGYGYTF. DNA of the CDR3: TGTGCCAGCAGCTTACAGGTGACCGATGGCTATGGCTACACCTTC.

The chain is built from TRBV6-1 and TRBJ2-5; D unclear. CDR3 length equals 12 residues. CDR1 is MNHNS, CDR2 SASEGT, per germline. Trimming cost V 4 bases and J 4 bases, with 7 bases left between them. CDR3 DNA sequence: TGTGCCAGCAGTGTGACTGGAGAGACCCAGTACTTC. Amino acid sequence: CASSVTGETQYF.

The chain recombines TRBV7-2 with TRBJ1-5; perhaps TRBD1 as D (6 bases). The length of the CDR3 is 16 residues. V lost 2 bases, J lost 6 bases, and 17 bases lay in between. The germline V gene has CDR1 SGHTA and CDR2 FQGNSA. The DNA of the CDR3 is TGTGCCAGCAGCTTAAGTTCAGGGGTGCAAGGTCAGCCCCAGCATTTT. The encoded protein is CASSLSSGVQGQPQHF. Based on the CDR3 plus reference TRBV7-2 and TRBJ1-5, the full variable domain is GAGVSQSPSNKVTEKGKDVELRCDPISGHTALYWYRQSLGQGLEFLIYFQGNSAPDKSGLPSDRFSAERTGGSVSTLTIQRTQQEDSAVYLCASSLSSGVQGQPQHFGDGTRLSIL.

The chain couples TRBV9 to TRBJ1-3, with D tentatively TRBD1 (6 bases). Per the germline V gene, CDR1 is SGDLS and CDR2 is YYNGEE. This CDR3 spans 15 amino acids. Trimming removed 5 bases from V and 0 bases from J, with 12 bases in between. CDR3 nucleotides: TGTGCCAGCAGGCAGGGGTCCTACTCTGGAAACACCATATATTTT. Protein product: CASRQGSYSGNTIYF.

The chain links TRBV11-2 to TRBJ2-3, with 8 bases aligning to TRBD2. Germline V gene lookup returns CDR1 SGHAT and CDR2 FQNNGV. The CDR3 totals 16 residues. Germline trimming cut 5 bases from V and 5 bases from J; bases unmatched to any gene: 12. CDR3 bases: TGTGCCAGCAGCGGCGGGGCGCGGGGGGCGGGAGATACGCAGTATTTT. Amino acid sequence: CASSGGARGAGDTQYF.

The chain couples TRBV5-1 to TRBJ1-3; D gene unclear. CDR1 is SGHRS, CDR2 YFSETQ, per germline. V was cut by 4 bases and J by 8 bases, with 19 bases left in between. The CDR3 totals 15 residues. The CDR3 loop is CASSPLPGRSDTIYF. The CDR3 DNA is TGCGCCAGCAGCCCCCTCCCGGGAAGGAGTGACACCATATATTTT.

This rearrangement joins TRBV18 to TRBJ1-5, with TRBD1 as a possible D gene (5 bases). CDR1 is KGHSH, CDR2 LQKENI, per germline. V was cut by 4 bases and J by 5 bases, with 15 bases left in between. The CDR3 sequence is 15 residues long. The CDR3 DNA sequence: TGTGCCAGCTCACTCGGGCCAGGGTGGGATCAGCCCCAGCATTTT. As protein: CASSLGPGWDQPQHF.

The sample holds a few counts of this clone. The chain couples TRBV6-6 to TRBJ1-5; possibly TRBD1 for D (5 bases). The germline gives CDR1 MNHNY, CDR2 SVGAGI (reference sequence). The V gene lost 7 bases and the J gene lost 3 bases, with 7 bases spanning the gap. The CDR3 loop spans 12 amino acids. CDR3 in amino acids: CASTGLNQPQHF. CDR3 bases: TGTGCCAGCACAGGGCTCAATCAGCCCCAGCATTTT.

The chain carries TRBV5-1 and TRBJ2-3; 7 nucleotides agree with TRBD1. The CDR3 length is 14 residues. V lost 2 bases to trimming and J lost 1 base; unmatched junction nucleotides: 1. Germline V gene lookup returns CDR1 SGHRS and CDR2 YFSETQ. The DNA for the CDR3 is TGCGCCAGCAGCTTAGACAGGGGCACAGATACGCAGTATTTT. Translation gives CASSLDRGTDTQYF.

This chain joins TRBV28 and TRBJ2-7; 12 nucleotides agree with TRBD2. CDR1 and CDR2 (germline): MDHEN, SYDVKM. V lost 2 bases and J lost 4; bases outside the gene matches: 6. CDR3 size: 16 residues. The CDR3 region is CASSLGPSGGAYEQYF. CDR3 nucleotides: TGTGCCAGCAGTTTAGGCCCTAGCGGGGGGGCATACGAGCAGTACTTC.